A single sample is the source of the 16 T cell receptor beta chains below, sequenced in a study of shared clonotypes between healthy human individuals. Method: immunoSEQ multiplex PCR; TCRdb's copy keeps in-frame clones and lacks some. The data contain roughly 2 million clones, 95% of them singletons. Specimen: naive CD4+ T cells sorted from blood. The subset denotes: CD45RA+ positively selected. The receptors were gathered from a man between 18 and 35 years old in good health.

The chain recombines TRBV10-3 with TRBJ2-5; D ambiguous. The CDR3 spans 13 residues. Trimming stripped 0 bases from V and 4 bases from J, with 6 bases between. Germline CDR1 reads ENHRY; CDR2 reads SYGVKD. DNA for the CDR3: TGTGCCATCAGTGAGTCAGAACCAGAGACCCAGTACTTC. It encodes CAISESEPETQYF.

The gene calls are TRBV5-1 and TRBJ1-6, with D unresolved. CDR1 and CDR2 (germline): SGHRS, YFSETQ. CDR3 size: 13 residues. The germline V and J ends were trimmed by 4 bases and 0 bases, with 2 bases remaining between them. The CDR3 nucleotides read TGCGCCAGCAGCCCCTCCTATAATTCACCCCTCCACTTT. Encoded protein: CASSPSYNSPLHF.

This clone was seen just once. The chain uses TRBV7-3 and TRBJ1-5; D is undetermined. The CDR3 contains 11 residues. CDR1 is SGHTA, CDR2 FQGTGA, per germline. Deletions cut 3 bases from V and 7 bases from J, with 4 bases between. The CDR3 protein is CASSFHQPQHF. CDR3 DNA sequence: TGTGCCAGCAGCTTCCACCAGCCCCAGCATTTT.

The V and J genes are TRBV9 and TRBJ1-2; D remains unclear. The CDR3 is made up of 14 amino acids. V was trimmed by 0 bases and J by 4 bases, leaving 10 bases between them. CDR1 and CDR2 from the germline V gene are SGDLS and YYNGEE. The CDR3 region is CASSVGWNSYGYTF. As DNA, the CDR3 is TGTGCCAGCAGCGTAGGTTGGAATTCCTATGGCTACACCTTC.

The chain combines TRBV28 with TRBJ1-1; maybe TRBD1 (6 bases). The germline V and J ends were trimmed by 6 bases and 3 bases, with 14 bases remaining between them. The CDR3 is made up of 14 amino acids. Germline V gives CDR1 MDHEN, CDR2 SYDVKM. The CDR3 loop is CASSPAGVDTEAFF. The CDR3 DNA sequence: TGTGCCAGCAGCCCCGCAGGGGTAGACACTGAAGCTTTCTTT.

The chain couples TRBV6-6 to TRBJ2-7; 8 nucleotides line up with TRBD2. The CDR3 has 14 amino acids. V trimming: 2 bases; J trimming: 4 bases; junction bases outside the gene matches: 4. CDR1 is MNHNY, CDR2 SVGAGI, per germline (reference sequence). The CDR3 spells CASSYESGRYEQYF. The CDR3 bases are TGTGCCAGCAGTTACGAAAGCGGGAGATACGAGCAGTACTTC.

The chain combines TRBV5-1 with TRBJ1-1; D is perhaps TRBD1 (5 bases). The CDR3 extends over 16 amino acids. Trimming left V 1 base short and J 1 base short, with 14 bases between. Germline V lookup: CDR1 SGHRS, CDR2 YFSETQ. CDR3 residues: CASSLSAGQSNTEAFF. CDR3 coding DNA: TGCGCCAGCAGCTTGTCGGCGGGGCAATCGAACACTGAAGCTTTCTTT.

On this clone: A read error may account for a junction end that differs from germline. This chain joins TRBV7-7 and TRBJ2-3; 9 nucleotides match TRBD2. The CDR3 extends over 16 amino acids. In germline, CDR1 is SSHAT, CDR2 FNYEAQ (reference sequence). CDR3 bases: TGTGCTAGCAGCGCCCTAGCGGGGAATGCCCCAGATACGCAGTATTTT. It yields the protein CASSALAGNAPDTQYF.

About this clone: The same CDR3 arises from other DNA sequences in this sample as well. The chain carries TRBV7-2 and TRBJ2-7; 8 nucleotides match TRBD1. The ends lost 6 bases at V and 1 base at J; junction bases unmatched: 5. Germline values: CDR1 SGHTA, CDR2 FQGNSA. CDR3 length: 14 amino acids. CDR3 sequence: CASSSQGGSYEQYF. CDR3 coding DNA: TGTGCCAGCAGTTCACAGGGGGGTTCCTACGAGCAGTACTTC.

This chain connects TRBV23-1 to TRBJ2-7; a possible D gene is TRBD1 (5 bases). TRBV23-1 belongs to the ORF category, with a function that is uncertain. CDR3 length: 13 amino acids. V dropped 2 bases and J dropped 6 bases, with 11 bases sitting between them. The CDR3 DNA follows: TGCGCCAGCAGTCAACGCCAGGGAAGCGAGCAGTACTTC. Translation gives CASSQRQGSEQYF.

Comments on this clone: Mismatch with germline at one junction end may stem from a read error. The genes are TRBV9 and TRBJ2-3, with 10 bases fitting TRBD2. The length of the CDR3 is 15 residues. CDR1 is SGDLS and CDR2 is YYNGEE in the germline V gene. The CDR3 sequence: CASSVGLAGTDTQCF. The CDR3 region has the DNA TGTGCCAGCAGCGTAGGACTAGCGGGCACAGATACGCAGTGTTTT.

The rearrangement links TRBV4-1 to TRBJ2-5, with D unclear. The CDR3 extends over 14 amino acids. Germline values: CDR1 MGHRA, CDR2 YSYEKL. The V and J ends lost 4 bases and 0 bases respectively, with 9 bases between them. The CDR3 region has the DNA TGCGCCAGCAGCCGGCGGAGTAACCAAGAGACCCAGTACTTC. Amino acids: CASSRRSNQETQYF.

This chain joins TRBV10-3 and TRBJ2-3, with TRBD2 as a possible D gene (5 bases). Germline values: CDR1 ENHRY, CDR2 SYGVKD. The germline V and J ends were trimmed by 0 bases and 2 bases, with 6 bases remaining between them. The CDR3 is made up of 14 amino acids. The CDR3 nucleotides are TGTGCCATCAGTGAGTCGAGGGACACAGATACGCAGTATTTT. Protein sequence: CAISESRDTDTQYF.

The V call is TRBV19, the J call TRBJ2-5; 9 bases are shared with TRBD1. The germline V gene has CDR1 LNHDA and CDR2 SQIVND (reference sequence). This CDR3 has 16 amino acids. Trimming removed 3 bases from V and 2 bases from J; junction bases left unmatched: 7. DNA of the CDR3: TGTGCCAGTAGTATGAGGGACAGGGAGGGTCAAGAGACCCAGTACTTC. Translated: CASSMRDREGQETQYF.

DNA of the CDR3: TGTGCCAGCAGCTTAGCCCCTCCTCTTAGGAGGAACACTGAAGCTTTCTTT. Amino acids: CASSLAPPLRRNTEAFF. This chain links TRBV7-8 with TRBJ1-1; D not certain. The germline V gene encodes CDR1 SGHVS and CDR2 FQNEAQ. This CDR3 comprises 17 residues. The germline V and J ends were trimmed by 0 bases and 1 base, with 15 bases remaining between them.

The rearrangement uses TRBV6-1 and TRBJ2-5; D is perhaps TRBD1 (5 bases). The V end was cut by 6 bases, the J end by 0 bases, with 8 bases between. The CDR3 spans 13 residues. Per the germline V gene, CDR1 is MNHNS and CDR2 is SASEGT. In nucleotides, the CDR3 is TGTGCCAGCAGAAGACAGAACCAAGAGACCCAGTACTTC. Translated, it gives CASRRQNQETQYF.